These 7 T cell receptor beta chains came from one sample sequenced in a study of T cells in tuberculosis. Repertoires were generated with immunoSEQ multiplex PCR, while TCRdb's copy carries only in-frame clones and drops some. The data show about 20,000 clones, with over 75% seen just once and under 15% held by the top ten. The material sequenced was PBMCs. All receptors come from a donor aged 10-29 years with latent tuberculosis or without tuberculosis infection.

The table lists this clone with a few counts. The J gene is TRBJ1-2, the V gene TRBV29-1; D is ambiguous. The CDR3 totals 13 residues. Trimming took off 1 base at V and 5 bases at J, with 11 bases between the two ends. Germline lookup yields CDR1 SQVTM and CDR2 ANQGSEA. CDR3 loop: CSVEGAERYGYTF. The CDR3 nucleotides read TGCAGCGTTGAAGGTGCGGAGAGGTATGGCTACACCTTC.

This clone was seen once. The V call is TRBV6-5, the J call TRBJ2-5; D gene ambiguous. CDR1 is MNHEY, CDR2 SVGAGI, per germline. V was pared by 6 bases and J by 7 bases, with 21 bases between. The CDR3 loop spans 15 amino acids. CDR3 amino acids: CASSPNPDGRRTQYF. The CDR3 bases are TGTGCCAGCAGCCCCAATCCCGACGGTCGGAGGACCCAGTACTTC.

The chain couples TRBV5-1 to TRBJ1-2; TRBD1 matches at 9 bases. Germline loops: CDR1 SGHRS, CDR2 YFSETQ. V shed 8 bases, J shed 7 bases, and the junction held 9 bases outside the gene matches. CDR3 length equals 13 residues. The CDR3 sequence is CASGDRAGPGYTF. In DNA form, the CDR3 reads TGCGCCAGTGGGGACAGGGCGGGTCCTGGCTACACCTTC.

This chain joins TRBV29-1 and TRBJ2-5, with D tentatively TRBD1 (6 bases). The V end was cut by 4 bases, the J end by 4 bases, with 13 bases between. The germline V gene encodes CDR1 SQVTM and CDR2 ANQGSEA. The CDR3 sequence is 13 residues long. CDR3 amino acids: CSVVAGDRETQYF. DNA for the CDR3: TGCAGCGTTGTCGCAGGGGATCGAGAGACCCAGTACTTC.

The chain uses TRBV6-6 and TRBJ2-2, with a possible D match to TRBD2 (5 bases). The germline V gene encodes CDR1 MNHNY and CDR2 SVGAGI (reference sequence). V was trimmed by 5 bases and J by 1 base, leaving 8 bases between them. CDR3 length: 14 residues. Here the CDR3 DNA reads TGTGCCAGCAGTAGCGGACGGAACACCGGGGAGCTGTTTTTT. Its translation: CASSSGRNTGELFF.

The chain links TRBV2 to TRBJ2-2; D is undetermined. The CDR3 extends over 14 amino acids. CDR1 is SNHLY, CDR2 FYNNEI, per germline. Trimming stripped 2 bases from V and 4 bases from J, with 8 bases between. This CDR3 reads CASSETVTTGELFF. CDR3 in DNA: TGTGCCAGCAGTGAAACGGTAACCACCGGGGAGCTGTTTTTT.

This chain connects TRBV4-1 to TRBJ1-5, with TRBD1 matching over 7 bases. Trimming took 5 bases from V and 2 from J; bases not matched to a gene: 6. CDR3 length: 15 residues. Germline-derived CDR1 and CDR2 are MGHRA and YSYEKL. The CDR3 region is CASSSRQGGNQPQHF. CDR3 DNA sequence: TGCGCCAGCAGCTCTCGACAGGGCGGCAATCAGCCCCAGCATTTT.